This T cell receptor (beta chain) is from a study of shared clonotypes between healthy human individuals. The data were produced by immunoSEQ multiplex PCR, yet TCRdb's version contains in-frame clones alone and is incomplete. This sample has 2,500,000 or so clones, with around nine tenths found just once. The length of the CDR3 is 16 residues. V gave up 4 bases and J gave up 5 bases; unmatched junction bases: 6. Germline CDR1 SGHTA, CDR2 FQGNSA. Sequenced: naive CD4+ T cells sorted from blood. Noted subset: CD45RA+ positively selected. This clonotype originated in a man between 18 and 29 years old in good health. J is TRBJ2-5 and V is TRBV7-2; TRBD2 aligns across 14 bases. CDR3 nucleotides: TGTGCCAGCAGCTCGACTAGCGGGGGGGGCAGGGAGACCCAGTACTTC. Protein product: CASSSTSGGGRETQYF.